The next 25 T cell receptor beta chains were all read from a single sample in a study of T cell responses to AZD1222 COVID-19 vaccine. Measured with immunoSEQ multiplex PCR; TCRdb has only the in-frame clones, and not every one. This table has some 130,000 clones, around 93% appearing once. The specimen was peripheral blood, collected on day 0 of AZD1222 vaccination. Receptor source: an adult in good health.

The CDR3 DNA sequence: TGTGCCAGCAGCTTAACTTCGAGGGTTTCACCCCTCCACTTT. Translating gives CASSLTSRVSPLHF. The chain combines TRBV7-9 with TRBJ1-6, with D unresolved. The CDR3 is 14 residues long. Germline CDR1 is SEHNR and CDR2 is FQNEAQ (reference sequence). Trimming stripped 2 bases from V and 9 bases from J, with 11 bases between.

This clone was observed a single time. The chain uses TRBV18 and TRBJ1-2; no reliable D call. Trimming removed 2 bases from V and 13 bases from J, with 14 bases in between. This CDR3 is built from 12 residues. The germline gives CDR1 KGHSH, CDR2 LQKENI. The CDR3 region is CASSPYRTKTTF. DNA for the CDR3: TGTGCCAGCTCACCATATCGTACTAAGACCACCTTC. Combining the CDR3 with reference TRBV18 and TRBJ1-2 gives the whole variable domain NAGVMQNPRHLVRRRGQEARLRCSPMKGHSHVYWYRQLPEEGLKFMVYLQKENIIDESGMPKERFSAEFPKEGPSILRIQQVVRGDSAAYFCASSPYRTKTTFGSGTRLTVV.

This sequence joins TRBV18 and TRBJ1-1; D is unclear. This CDR3 is 15 amino acids long. V lost 0 bases and J lost 7, with 15 bases in between. The germline V gene encodes CDR1 KGHSH and CDR2 LQKENI. CDR3 residues: CASSPPVQPTREAFF. The CDR3 DNA is TGTGCCAGCTCACCACCGGTTCAGCCTACCCGTGAAGCTTTCTTT. The full variable domain, in which reference TRBV18 and TRBJ1-1 provide the parts outside the CDR3, is NAGVMQNPRHLVRRRGQEARLRCSPMKGHSHVYWYRQLPEEGLKFMVYLQKENIIDESGMPKERFSAEFPKEGPSILRIQQVVRGDSAAYFCASSPPVQPTREAFFGQGTRLTVV.

This clone was observed once. This CDR3 is CAWSGTRTHNQPQHF. The CDR3 nucleotides read TGTGCCTGGAGTGGGACCCGGACACATAATCAGCCCCAGCATTTT. The chain joins TRBV30 to TRBJ1-5; D is perhaps TRBD1 (5 bases). The CDR3 runs 15 residues. V lost 1 base and J lost 4, with 14 bases in between. CDR1 and CDR2 (germline): GTSNPN, SVGIG (reference sequence). Full variable domain (remainder filled in from reference TRBV30 and TRBJ1-5): SQTIHQWPATLVQPVGSPLSLECTVEGTSNPNLYWYRQAAGRGLQLLFYSVGIGQISSEVPQNLSASRPQDRQFILSSKKLLLSDSGFYLCAWSGTRTHNQPQHFGDGTRLSIL.

This chain joins TRBV11-2 and TRBJ2-7, with 9 positions matching TRBD2. The CDR3 spans 14 residues. Germline assignment: CDR1 SGHAT and CDR2 FQNNGV. V was clipped by 5 bases and J by 2 bases; unmatched bases: 4. The CDR3 reads CASSQTSGAYEQYF. The CDR3 DNA is TGTGCCAGCAGCCAGACTAGCGGCGCCTACGAGCAGTACTTC.

The V gene is TRBV11-2, the J gene TRBJ2-5, with 8 bases that match TRBD1. Trimming cost V 2 bases and J 5 bases; bases outside gene matches: 7. Germline CDR1 reads SGHAT; CDR2 reads FQNNGV. The CDR3 sequence is 15 residues long. CDR3 in amino acids: CASSLMDRAWETQYF. The CDR3 DNA is TGTGCCAGCAGCTTAATGGACAGGGCGTGGGAGACCCAGTACTTC.

The CDR3, as DNA: TGTGCCAGCAGCCAACTCCCGGCCCGGGTCGAATTAGCCAAAAACATTCAGTACTTC. This sequence encodes CASSQLPARVELAKNIQYF. The chain employs TRBV28 and TRBJ2-4; no reliable D call. V was clipped by 6 bases and J by 0 bases, with 24 bases between them. Germline V gene data show CDR1 as MDHEN and CDR2 as SYDVKM. This CDR3 spans 19 amino acids.

The V and J genes are TRBV5-4 and TRBJ2-3; no reliable D call. Germline V lookup: CDR1 SGHNT, CDR2 YYREEE (reference sequence). Trimming took off 0 bases at V and 7 bases at J, with 15 bases between the two ends. The CDR3 is 15 residues long. The CDR3 spells CASSLAWAVSYTQYF. CDR3 nucleotides: TGTGCCAGCAGCTTGGCATGGGCCGTTTCGTATACGCAGTATTTT.

This rearrangement joins TRBV3-1 (or the pseudogene TRBV3-2) to TRBJ1-2; perhaps TRBD1 as D (5 bases). The CDR3 is made up of 16 amino acids. Between the trimmed V and J ends, which lost 3 bases and 1 base, there was a span of 15 bases. Germline V gives CDR1 LGHDT, CDR2 YNNKEL (reference sequence). The CDR3 nucleotides are TGTGCCAGCAGCCAGTTGGGGACTCTGGATAACTATGGCTACACCTTC. Its protein product is CASSQLGTLDNYGYTF.

The chain recombines TRBV19 with TRBJ2-7, with D unclear. In germline, CDR1 is LNHDA, CDR2 SQIVND (reference sequence). Trimming cost V 5 bases and J 0 bases, with 11 bases left between them. This CDR3 has 14 residues. The CDR3 nucleotides are TGTGCCAGTAGTGTAAGTCACACCTCCTACGAGCAGTACTTC. This codes for CASSVSHTSYEQYF. Full variable domain (rest looked up from reference TRBV19 and TRBJ2-7): DGGITQSPKYLFRKEGQNVTLSCEQNLNHDAMYWYRQDPGQGLRLIYYSQIVNDFQKGDIAEGYSVSREKKESFPLTVTSAQKNPTAFYLCASSVSHTSYEQYFGPGTRLTVT.

V gene TRBV27 combines with J gene TRBJ2-6; D is undetermined. The CDR3 has 17 amino acids. Germline V lookup: CDR1 MNHEY, CDR2 SMNVEV (reference sequence). Trimming stripped 5 bases from V and 0 bases from J, with 14 bases between. The CDR3 loop reads CASSVSTSSSGANVLTF. The CDR3 region has the DNA TGTGCCAGCAGTGTTTCAACATCCAGCTCTGGGGCCAACGTCCTGACTTTC.

The J gene is TRBJ1-2, the V gene TRBV9; unclear D gene. The germline V and J ends were trimmed by 0 bases and 4 bases, with 16 bases remaining between them. Looked up from germline, CDR1 is SGDLS and CDR2 is YYNGEE. The CDR3 loop spans 16 amino acids. The CDR3 bases are TGTGCCAGCAGCGTAGTGGAGGAACCCTTTGTCTATGGCTACACCTTC. It specifies CASSVVEEPFVYGYTF.

V usage is TRBV7-9 and J usage is TRBJ2-2; 10 bases map to TRBD2. The CDR3 covers 14 residues. Germline loops: CDR1 SEHNR, CDR2 FQNEAQ (reference sequence). After removal of 5 bases from V and 4 bases from J, the junction contained 1 base not matched to a gene. The CDR3 region is CASSPSGGTGELFF. In nucleotides, the CDR3 is TGTGCCAGCAGCCCTAGCGGGGGCACCGGGGAGCTGTTTTTT. Combining the CDR3 with reference TRBV7-9 and TRBJ2-2 gives the whole variable domain DTGVSQNPRHKITKRGQNVTFRCDPISEHNRLYWYRQTLGQGPEFLTYFQNEAQLEKSRLLSDRFSAERPKGSFSTLEIQRTEQGDSAMYLCASSPSGGTGELFFGEGSRLTVL.

The chain joins TRBV19 to TRBJ2-1; the match to TRBD2 covers 8 bases. The CDR3 sequence is 17 residues long. Germline CDR1 and CDR2: LNHDA and SQIVND (reference sequence). J lost 5 bases, V lost 3 bases, and 12 bases had no gene match. Written as DNA, the CDR3 is TGTGCCAGTAGTATCCGACGAGCAGCGGGAGTTAACAATGAGCAGTTCTTC. The encoded protein is CASSIRRAAGVNNEQFF.

J is TRBJ1-5 and V is TRBV27, with D tentatively TRBD1 (5 bases). The CDR3 is 14 amino acids. Germline V lookup: CDR1 MNHEY, CDR2 SMNVEV (reference sequence). V gave up 5 bases and J gave up 6 bases, with 14 bases separating them. CDR3 residues: CASSRREAAQPQHF. DNA for the CDR3: TGTGCCAGCAGTCGCAGGGAAGCTGCTCAGCCCCAGCATTTT.

This chain joins TRBV5-1 and TRBJ1-1; 8 bases align to TRBD1. In germline, CDR1 is SGHRS, CDR2 YFSETQ. The ends lost 3 bases at V and 1 base at J; junction bases unmatched: 8. This CDR3 has 16 amino acids. This chain's CDR3 is CASSSKAGGQNTEAFF. For the CDR3, the DNA is TGCGCCAGCAGCTCAAAGGCAGGGGGCCAGAACACTGAAGCTTTCTTT. Together with reference TRBV5-1 and TRBJ1-1, the CDR3 gives the full variable domain: KAGVTQTPRYLIKTRGQQVTLSCSPISGHRSVSWYQQTPGQGLQFLFEYFSETQRNKGNFPGRFSGRQFSNSRSEMNVSTLELGDSALYLCASSSKAGGQNTEAFFGQGTRLTVV.

The genes are TRBV27 and TRBJ1-5; D not resolved. Trimming took off 8 bases at V and 5 bases at J, with 10 bases between the two ends. This CDR3 has 12 amino acids. Germline V gene sequence: CDR1 MNHEY, CDR2 SMNVEV (reference sequence). The CDR3 loop is CASGRLYQPQHF. The CDR3 DNA reads as TGTGCCAGCGGCAGGCTCTATCAGCCCCAGCATTTT.

The J gene is TRBJ1-1, the V gene TRBV6-2 or TRBV6-3; the D gene is possibly TRBD1 (6 bases). CDR1 is MNHEY, CDR2 SVGEGT, per germline. The CDR3 covers 15 residues. V gave up 6 bases and J gave up 1 base, with 15 bases separating them. This CDR3 is CASSKQGLGNTEAFF. Here the CDR3 DNA reads TGTGCCAGCAGCAAACAGGGCCTGGGGAACACTGAAGCTTTCTTT.

The CDR3: CASSQALRGRLNEAFF. The CDR3 DNA sequence: TGTGCCAGCAGCCAAGCACTCAGGGGAAGACTTAATGAAGCTTTCTTT. The chain uses TRBV3-1 (or the pseudogene TRBV3-2) and TRBJ1-1; D is perhaps TRBD1 (6 bases). Germline V lookup: CDR1 LGHDT, CDR2 YNNKEL (reference sequence). Trimming removed 1 base at V and 7 bases at J, with 19 bases between. CDR3 length: 16 amino acids.

CDR3 bases: TGTGCCAGCAGCCGTCTTGTGGATGGCTACACCTTC. It is translated as CASSRLVDGYTF. The chain combines TRBV7-9 with TRBJ1-2, with D hard to call. Germline loops: CDR1 SEHNR, CDR2 FQNEAQ (reference sequence). The CDR3 covers 12 residues. The V end lost 5 bases, the J end lost 6 bases, and 10 bases lay between the germline ends.

The chain uses TRBV11-3 and TRBJ2-7, with TRBD1 as a possible D gene (6 bases). Germline loops: CDR1 SGHNT, CDR2 YENEEA. The CDR3 extends over 13 amino acids. V lost 1 base to trimming and J lost 8 bases, with 12 bases between them. CDR3 nucleotides: TGTGCCAGCAGCTTAGGATTGGGGGCAAAGCAGTACTTC. This encodes CASSLGLGAKQYF. Combining the CDR3 with reference TRBV11-3 and TRBJ2-7 gives the whole variable domain EAGVVQSPRYKIIEKKQPVAFWCNPISGHNTLYWYLQNLGQGPELLIRYENEEAVDDSQLPKDRFSAERLKGVDSTLKIQPAELGDSAVYLCASSLGLGAKQYFGPGTRLTVT.

The chain recombines TRBV11-3 with TRBJ1-3; tentative D call: TRBD1 (6 bases). The CDR3 has 15 amino acids. The germline V and J ends were trimmed by 1 base and 0 bases, with 7 bases remaining between them. In germline, CDR1 is SGHNT, CDR2 YENEEA. The DNA of the CDR3 is TGTGCCAGCAGCTTAGGGGGGGCCTCTGGAAACACCATATATTTT. This translates into CASSLGGASGNTIYF.

The rearrangement links TRBV2 to TRBJ2-3; no definite D call. Germline CDR1 reads SNHLY; CDR2 reads FYNNEI. The CDR3 extends over 11 amino acids. Trimming took off 5 bases at V and 4 bases at J, with 4 bases between the two ends. The CDR3 is CASSWPDTQYF. Here the CDR3 DNA reads TGTGCCAGCAGTTGGCCAGATACGCAGTATTTT.

The chain recombines TRBV27 with TRBJ2-1, with 7 bases matching TRBD2. The CDR3 covers 14 residues. With V trimmed by 3 bases and J by 5 bases, 4 bases remained unmatched. The germline gives CDR1 MNHEY, CDR2 SMNVEV (reference sequence). The CDR3 DNA is TGTGCCAGCAGTTTCCCGGGGGGTCACAATGAGCAGTTCTTC. Its translation: CASSFPGGHNEQFF.

V gene TRBV2 combines with J gene TRBJ2-5; the match to TRBD1 covers 10 bases. V trimming: 10 bases; J trimming: 0 bases; junction bases outside the gene matches: 17. Germline lookup yields CDR1 SNHLY and CDR2 FYNNEI. This CDR3 contains 18 residues. CDR3 nucleotides: TGTGCCACCATGGGGGCCCTCGGGACAGGGGAATACCAAGAGACCCAGTACTTC. Translated: CATMGALGTGEYQETQYF. Supplemented by reference TRBV2 and TRBJ2-5, the full variable domain reads EPEVTQTPSHQVTQMGQEVILRCVPISNHLYFYWYRQILGQKVEFLVSFYNNEISEKSEIFDDQFSVERPDGSNFTLKIRSTKLEDSAMYFCATMGALGTGEYQETQYFGPGTRLLVL.